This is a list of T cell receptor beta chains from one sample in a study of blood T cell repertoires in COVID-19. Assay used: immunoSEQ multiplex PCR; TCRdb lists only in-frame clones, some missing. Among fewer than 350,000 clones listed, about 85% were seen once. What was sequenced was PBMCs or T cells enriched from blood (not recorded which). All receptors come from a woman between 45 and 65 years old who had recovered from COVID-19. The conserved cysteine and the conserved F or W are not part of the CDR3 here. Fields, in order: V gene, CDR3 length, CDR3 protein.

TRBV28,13,ASSPTGQGNTEAF
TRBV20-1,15,SASIGTGGLSNQPQH
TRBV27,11,ASSPTGTYEQY
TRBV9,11,ASSGVAGYGYT
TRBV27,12,ASSPRTVYNEQF
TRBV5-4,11,ASRRQVNNEQF
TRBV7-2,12,ASRTAGASNEQF
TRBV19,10,ASSPGNQPQH
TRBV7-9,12,ASSPLGGGTEAF
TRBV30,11,AIRQGGTEKLF
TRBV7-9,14,ASSRLELASVDTQY
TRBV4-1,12,ASSLGTGVDGYT
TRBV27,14,ASSHAPSGSNYEQY
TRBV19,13,ASRLRVNGNQPQH
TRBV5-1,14,ASSLGQGSYNSPLH
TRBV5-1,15,ASSLVTGAASGNTIY
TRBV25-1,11,ASSVQGAETQY
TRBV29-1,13,SAVPSHSSTDTQY
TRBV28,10,ASISTAYEQY
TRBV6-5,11,ASSTQGNYGYT
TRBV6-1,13,ASSEAGGANQPQH
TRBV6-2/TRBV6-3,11,ASSYSETERQY
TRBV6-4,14,ASSRTRAGNNSPLH
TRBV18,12,ASSGSGESTEAF
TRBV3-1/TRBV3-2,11,ASVPSGSREQF
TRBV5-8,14,ASSLYVAVATDTQY
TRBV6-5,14,ASSYSSSGRTYEQY
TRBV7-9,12,ASSFTLSTDTQY
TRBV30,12,AWSEGQGNQPQH
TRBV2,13,ASSEFPAGVEGQF
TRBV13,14,ASSQGGSSYNSPLH
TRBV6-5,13,ASSFTGGADTEAF
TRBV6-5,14,ASSYSKETGVAGYT
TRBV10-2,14,ASSVTGNRVGETQY
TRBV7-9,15,ASSLVYGRESNNEQF
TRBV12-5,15,ASGLVNSLPTNEKLF
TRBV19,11,ASSRGLGQPQH
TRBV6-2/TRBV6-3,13,ASSYRQDPNQPQH
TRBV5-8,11,ASSFHTQETQY
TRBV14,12,ASSLRPGKETQY
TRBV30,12,AWSVRGTVNTIY
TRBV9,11,ASSVGEGVGYT
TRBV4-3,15,ASSQDGFREGLNEQF
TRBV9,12,ASSGAETSDEQY
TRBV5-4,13,ASSLNRGVGNEQY
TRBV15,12,ATSGGLMVTEAF
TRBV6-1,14,ASSERLFGDRHGYT
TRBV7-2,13,ASSKNRDRGGEQY
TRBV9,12,ASSVARSNTEAF
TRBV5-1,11,ASSIGQEAPLH
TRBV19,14,ASSRGHPQLSYEQY